These T cell receptor beta chains were read from a single sample in a study of cytomegalovirus exposure and HLA in healthy donors. Produced via immunoSEQ multiplex PCR; TCRdb's table is partial and in-frame only. The table shows 140,000 to 150,000 clones, with approximately 83% occurring only once. Material for sequencing was PBMCs. These receptors all stem from a woman in her thirties or forties in good health and CMV-seronegative. Each CDR3 is given with its conserved first and last residue. D genes are given only for firm matches. Expanded clones are given a class, and other clones once, few, many or no size at all.

D	size	V	J	CDR3	DNA
NA	few	TRBV9	TRBJ1-3	CASSVTGQSAGLSF	TGTGCCAGCAGCGTAACAGGGCAGAGCGCTGGATTGTCATTT
NA	NA	TRBV5-8	TRBJ1-3	CASHLAGRGYYSGNTIYF	TGTGCCAGCCACTTGGCGGGGAGAGGTTACTACTCTGGAAACACCATATATTTT
NA	NA	TRBV5-1	TRBJ2-2	CASSLGLRSPTGELFF	TGCGCCAGCAGCTTGGGACTCCGATCCCCCACCGGGGAGCTGTTTTTT
TRBD1	NA	TRBV4-2	TRBJ1-1	CASSQAWTGRNTEAFF	TGTGCCAGCAGCCAAGCATGGACAGGGAGGAACACTGAAGCTTTCTTT
NA	NA	TRBV7-9	TRBJ1-2	CASSSGTLWGLHGYTF	TGTGCCAGCAGCTCGGGGACACTTTGGGGCCTCCATGGCTACACCTTC
NA	NA	TRBV7-9	TRBJ2-4	CASSPGKVTALAKNIQYF	TGTGCCAGCAGCCCTGGTAAAGTGACAGCACTAGCCAAAAACATTCAGTACTTC
TRBD1	NA	TRBV6-5	TRBJ1-2	CASSTDRSLF	TGTGCCAGCAGTACGGACAGGTCCCTCTTC
NA	NA	TRBV6-1	TRBJ1-5	CASSEASGQSQPQHF	TGTGCCAGCAGTGAAGCCTCTGGGCAGAGTCAGCCCCAGCATTTT
NA	NA	TRBV6-6	TRBJ1-1	CASSYPSARATEAFF	TGTGCCAGCAGTTACCCCTCAGCCAGGGCCACTGAAGCTTTCTTT
TRBD1	NA	TRBV2	TRBJ1-3	CASRTGAGNTIYF	TGTGCCAGTCGGACAGGGGCGGGAAACACCATATATTTT
NA	NA	TRBV19	TRBJ1-1	CASSIDLETPRRNTEAFF	TGTGCCAGTAGTATAGATCTTGAGACCCCCCGGAGGAACACTGAAGCTTTCTTT
TRBD1	few	TRBV6-6	TRBJ2-7	CASSTDRGKSSYEQYF	TGTGCCAGCAGTACTGACAGGGGAAAGAGCTCCTACGAGCAGTACTTC
NA	NA	TRBV5-6	TRBJ2-7	CASSPGLGYEQYF	TGTGCCAGCAGCCCCGGACTCGGTTACGAGCAGTACTTC
TRBD1	NA	TRBV2	TRBJ2-7	CASSEGQGAFYEQYF	TGTGCCAGCAGTGAGGGACAGGGAGCATTCTACGAGCAGTACTTC
NA	NA	TRBV29-1	TRBJ1-1	CSAWGQTNTEAFF	TGCAGCGCCTGGGGGCAGACGAACACTGAAGCTTTCTTT
TRBD2	NA	TRBV13	TRBJ2-7	CASSLETSGITYEQYF	TGTGCCAGCAGCTTAGAGACTAGCGGAATAACCTACGAGCAGTACTTC
TRBD1	NA	TRBV5-1	TRBJ2-3	CASSLQGLYVADTQYF	TGCGCCAGCAGCTTACAGGGGCTCTATGTGGCAGATACGCAGTATTTT
NA	NA	TRBV6-4	TRBJ2-3	CASSRSLGTRGPEDTQYF	TGTGCCAGCAGTCGCTCATTGGGGACTAGGGGGCCTGAAGATACGCAGTATTTT
NA	NA	TRBV10-3	TRBJ2-1	CAIRVGVQNEQFF	TGTGCCATTAGGGTAGGGGTACAGAATGAGCAGTTCTTC
TRBD1	few	TRBV5-1	TRBJ2-2	CASRRGQGVDTGELFF	TGCGCCAGCAGACGGGGACAGGGGGTAGACACCGGGGAGCTGTTTTTT
NA	NA	TRBV15	TRBJ2-3	CATSDPGRPTDTQYF	TGTGCCACCAGCGATCCGGGAAGACCCACAGATACGCAGTATTTT
TRBD2	once	TRBV4-1	TRBJ2-3	CASSLIAGGGDTQYF	TGCGCCAGCAGCCTAATAGCGGGGGGCGGAGATACGCAGTATTTT
TRBD1	NA	TRBV6-6	TRBJ1-1	CASSSTGSEAFF	TGTGCCAGCAGTTCGACAGGGAGTGAAGCTTTCTTT
TRBD1	few	TRBV5-1	TRBJ1-1	CASSWDRPDTEAFF	TGCGCCAGCAGCTGGGACAGGCCAGACACTGAAGCTTTCTTT
NA	NA	TRBV28	TRBJ2-3	CASSLPGFRDTQYF	TGTGCCAGCAGTTTACCGGGGTTCAGAGATACGCAGTATTTT
TRBD2	NA	TRBV7-2	TRBJ2-7	CASSPGLVTYEQYF	TGTGCCAGCAGCCCGGGACTAGTAACCTACGAGCAGTACTTC
TRBD1	NA	TRBV5-1	TRBJ2-3	CASSGRQGVGTDTQYF	TGCGCCAGCAGCGGGCGACAGGGGGTCGGGACAGATACGCAGTATTTT
TRBD2	NA	TRBV10-1	TRBJ2-2	CASSERGVPGELFF	TGCGCCAGCAGTGAGCGGGGGGTCCCCGGGGAGCTGTTTTTT
NA	NA	TRBV2	TRBJ2-1	CASSKVFRLGGLENEQFF	TGTGCCAGCAGTAAAGTCTTCCGACTAGGTGGGTTAGAAAATGAGCAGTTCTTC
TRBD2	few	TRBV30	TRBJ2-2	CAWSPAGGTGELFF	TGTGCCTGGAGCCCTGCGGGAGGGACCGGGGAGCTGTTTTTT
TRBD1	NA	TRBV29-1	TRBJ1-1	CSVVGGDRGPTEAFF	TGCAGCGTTGTGGGGGGGGACAGGGGGCCCACTGAAGCTTTCTTT
TRBD1	NA	TRBV18	TRBJ2-7	CASSAATGLGTYEQYF	TGTGCCAGCTCAGCAGCGACAGGGTTGGGGACCTACGAGCAGTACTTC
NA	NA	TRBV7-9	TRBJ2-5	CSSSPRGDREETQYF	TGTTCCAGCAGCCCGAGGGGGGACAGAGAAGAGACCCAGTACTTC
NA	NA	TRBV4-1	TRBJ1-1	CASSRTGEMNTEAFF	TGCGCCAGCAGCCGCACGGGGGAGATGAACACTGAAGCTTTCTTT
NA	NA	TRBV11-3	TRBJ1-1	CASSAALGVEAFF	TGTGCCAGCAGCGCGGCCTTAGGGGTTGAAGCTTTCTTT
NA	NA	TRBV2	TRBJ2-5	CATVQETQYF	TGTGCCACGGTACAAGAGACCCAGTACTTC
NA	NA	TRBV7-9	TRBJ1-2	CSSSLDGVLGYTF	TGTTCCAGCAGCCTTGACGGGGTATTAGGGTACACCTTC
TRBD2	NA	TRBV11-2	TRBJ2-6	CASSRRGTSGANVLTF	TGTGCCAGCAGTCGGCGGGGGACCTCTGGGGCCAACGTCCTGACTTTC
TRBD1	NA	TRBV7-2	TRBJ2-2	CASSSRRDRGRVTGELFF	TGTGCCAGCAGCTCCCGACGGGACAGGGGGCGCGTCACCGGGGAGCTGTTTTTT
NA	NA	TRBV5-1	TRBJ2-1	CASSLVGGPNEQFF	TGCGCCAGTAGCTTGGTAGGCGGCCCCAATGAGCAGTTCTTC
NA	NA	TRBV9	TRBJ1-3	CASSANRAVAGNTIYF	TGTGCCAGCAGCGCGAACAGGGCGGTGGCTGGAAACACCATATATTTT
TRBD1	NA	TRBV11-3	TRBJ2-7	CASSVGQGSYEQYF	TGTGCCAGCAGCGTCGGACAGGGCTCCTACGAGCAGTACTTC
NA	NA	TRBV4-1	TRBJ1-1	CASSLLGEAFF	TGCGCCAGCAGCCTACTGGGCGAAGCTTTCTTT
TRBD1	NA	TRBV5-1	TRBJ1-3	CASSLGSRGPGNTIYF	TGCGCCAGCAGCTTGGGATCGAGGGGGCCTGGAAACACCATATATTTT
NA	NA	TRBV4-1	TRBJ1-2	CASSLTETNYGYTF	TGCGCCAGCAGCCTGACAGAAACAAACTATGGCTACACCTTC
NA	NA	TRBV5-4	TRBJ1-1	CASSYQQNTEAFF	TGTGCCAGCAGCTACCAACAGAACACTGAAGCTTTCTTT
TRBD1	NA	TRBV4-1	TRBJ2-2	CASSQGYDRGLPTGELFF	TGCGCCAGCAGCCAAGGCTATGACAGGGGGCTTCCTACAGGGGAGCTGTTTTTT
TRBD1	NA	TRBV19	TRBJ2-7	CASSISGGGLEQYF	TGTGCCAGTAGTATCTCAGGGGGTGGTCTCGAGCAGTACTTC
TRBD2	NA	TRBV7-9	TRBJ2-1	CSSSLEGRGGLNEQFF	TGTTCCAGCAGCTTAGAGGGGCGGGGGGGCCTCAATGAGCAGTTCTTC
TRBD2	once	TRBV4-2	TRBJ2-3	CASSSPGGAQTDTQYF	TGTGCCAGCAGCTCACCGGGGGGGGCACAGACAGATACGCAGTATTTT
TRBD1	once	TRBV2	TRBJ2-1	CASSAPQTGINEQFF	TGTGCCAGCAGTGCCCCCCAGACAGGGATCAATGAGCAGTTCTTC
NA	NA	TRBV27	TRBJ1-2	CASSLTAVGGGYGYTF	TGTGCCAGCAGTTTGACGGCCGTGGGGGGGGGATATGGCTACACCTTC
NA	NA	TRBV18	TRBJ2-3	CASSPVGGRGTDTQYF	TGTGCCAGCTCACCAGTGGGCGGCAGGGGCACAGATACGCAGTATTTC
TRBD1	NA	TRBV6-5	TRBJ2-1	CASSYGQGRSNEQFF	TGTGCCAGCAGTTACGGACAGGGGAGGAGCAATGAGCAGTTCTTC
TRBD1	few	TRBV5-4	TRBJ1-2	CASSLVGGGGYTF	TGTGCCAGCAGCTTGGTAGGGGGCGGTGGCTACACCTTC
NA	NA	TRBV5-4	TRBJ2-1	CASSLMPGSNEQFF	TGTGCCAGCAGCTTGATGCCGGGGTCCAATGAGCAGTTCTTC
TRBD1	NA	TRBV27	TRBJ1-5	CASRPGQGANQPQHF	TGTGCCAGCAGGCCGGGACAGGGGGCCAATCAGCCCCAGCATTTT
TRBD1	NA	TRBV5-6	TRBJ1-5	CASSFMGQPQDQPQHF	TGTGCCAGCAGCTTTATGGGACAGCCGCAAGATCAGCCCCAGCATTTT
TRBD2	NA	TRBV5-1	TRBJ2-3	CASSLRPSGETYTQYF	TGCGCCAGCAGCTTGCGTCCTAGCGGGGAGACTTATACGCAGTATTTT